The 3 T cell receptor beta chains given below trace back to one sample, sequenced in a study of control samples from healthy donors and cancer patients. Repertoires were generated with immunoSEQ multiplex PCR, while TCRdb's copy carries only in-frame clones and drops some. The table lists about 110,000 clones, around 88% of them singletons. The sequenced sample was blood. Source of these receptors: a woman between 50 and 59 years old in good health.

J is TRBJ2-7 and V is TRBV7-9; no clear D gene. CDR3 length: 12 residues. Trimming stripped 5 bases from V and 2 bases from J, with 7 bases between. Per germline, CDR1 SEHNR and CDR2 FQNEAQ (reference sequence). CDR3: CASSPVTYEQYF. In DNA, the CDR3 is TGTGCCAGCAGCCCCGTAACCTACGAGCAGTACTTC.

The rearrangement links TRBV7-2 to TRBJ2-1; 8 nucleotides agree with TRBD2. The CDR3 extends over 16 amino acids. Germline loops: CDR1 SGHTA, CDR2 FQGNSA. V lost 1 base and J lost 7; bases outside the gene matches: 9. CDR3 in amino acids: CASSLGSGKVGNEQFF. CDR3 DNA sequence: TGTGCCAGCAGCTTAGGTAGCGGGAAGGTAGGTAATGAGCAGTTCTTC.

The chain couples TRBV7-2 to TRBJ2-1; 10 bases fit TRBD2. CDR1 is SGHTA, CDR2 FQGNSA, per germline. The CDR3 has 15 residues. V dropped 5 bases and J dropped 3; count of bases not matched to a gene: 4. The CDR3 is CASSQLAGIYNEQFF. The CDR3 coding sequence is TGTGCCAGCAGCCAACTAGCGGGGATCTACAATGAGCAGTTCTTC.